The sequence of this TCR beta chain was determined in a study of control samples from healthy donors and cancer patients. The table came from immunoSEQ multiplex PCR; TCRdb's copy has only in-frame clones and leaves some out. The sample yields about 150,000 clones, about 94% seen once. Sequencing used blood. The TCR originated in a woman in her twenties or thirties in good health.

CDR3 sequence (DNA): TGTGCCAGCAGCTTAGATAGGCACTCCTACGAGCAGTACTTC. It is translated as CASSLDRHSYEQYF. The chain employs TRBV7-8 and TRBJ2-7; no reliable D call. The CDR3 contains 14 residues. Trimming took 1 base from V and 0 from J, leaving 7 bases between them. CDR1 is SGHVS, CDR2 FQNEAQ, per germline. Variable domain in full (rest from reference TRBV7-8 and TRBJ2-7): GAGVSQSPRYKVAKRGQDVALRCDPISGHVSLFWYQQALGQGPEFLTYFQNEAQLDKSGLPSDRFFAERPEGSVSTLKIQRTQQEDSAVYLCASSLDRHSYEQYFGPGTRLTVT.